Presented here are 27 T cell receptor beta chains from one specimen sequenced in a study of T-cell reconstitution after alpha-beta-depleted transplantation in children. Unique molecular identifiers were used to barcode this TCRbeta library. TCRdb reanalysed the PCR reads using MiXCR and keeps one entry per CDR3 protein. The table has about 48,000 distinct CDR3 sequences, roughly 5% seen once; the top ten hold over 25%. The sequenced sample was PBMCs, mostly from graft donor cells, obtained 60 days after TCRalphabeta/CD19-depleted stem cell transplant. These receptors were collected from a female patient aged 2-9 years who had a stem cell transplant for aplastic anemia, so the T cells may come from the graft donor.

The table lists this clonotype with many counts. The gene calls are TRBV5-4 and TRBJ2-2, with TRBD2 matching 7 bases. CDR3 length: 14 amino acids. The trim removed 4 bases at V and 4 bases at J, leaving 4 bases unmatched. Germline V gene sequence: CDR1 SGHNT, CDR2 YYREEE (reference sequence). CDR3 in DNA: TGTGCCAGCAGCGCCGGGACTACCACCGGGGAGCTGTTTTTT. As protein: CASSAGTTTGELFF.

As concerns this clonotype: A much bigger clone sits one base away, suggesting this may be a read error. The chain links TRBV20-1 to TRBJ1-2, with D unresolved. Looked up from germline, CDR1 is DFQATT and CDR2 is SNEGSKA (reference sequence). The CDR3 spans 12 residues. The DNA of the CDR3 is TGCAGTGCTAGGGTGGTTGGCTATGGCTACCCCTTC. Amino acids: CSARVVGYGYPF.

There are many counts of this clonotype. The rearrangement links TRBV7-2 to TRBJ2-5; no reliable D call. Between the trimmed V and J ends, which lost 5 bases and 3 bases, there was a span of 13 bases. The CDR3 extends over 14 amino acids. Germline loops: CDR1 SGHTA, CDR2 FQGNSA. The CDR3 here is CASSPVDGEETQYF. As DNA, the CDR3 is TGTGCCAGCAGCCCCGTCGACGGAGAAGAGACCCAGTACTTC.

This clonotype has more than one count but fewer than ten. V and J are TRBV7-8 and TRBJ1-5; D is undetermined. This CDR3 is 13 amino acids long. Trimming left V 0 bases short and J 11 bases short, with 11 bases between. Germline loops: CDR1 SGHVS, CDR2 FQNEAQ. The CDR3 region has the DNA TGTGCCAGCAGCTTAGCCCTCAGTGAAGCCCAGCATTTT. Translating it yields CASSLALSEAQHF.

This clonotype was seen many times. This chain joins TRBV12-3 or TRBV12-4 and TRBJ1-2; D ambiguous. Deletions cut 7 bases from V and 6 bases from J, with 18 bases between. CDR3 length: 14 amino acids. In nucleotides, the CDR3 is TGTGCCAGCACCCAGAAAGGAGGCGACAATGGCTACACCTTC. The encoded protein is CASTQKGGDNGYTF.

The table lists this clonotype with many counts. The chain uses TRBV5-5 and TRBJ1-1; TRBD1 matches at 10 bases. The CDR3 covers 14 residues. The trim removed 4 bases at V and 8 bases at J, leaving 8 bases unmatched. CDR1 and CDR2 (germline): SGHKS, YYEKEE (reference sequence). This chain's CDR3 is CASSPGQGTREAFF. The CDR3 coding sequence is TGTGCCAGCAGCCCGGGACAGGGGACGAGGGAAGCTTTCTTT.

The chain carries TRBV6-1 and TRBJ2-1, with 9 nucleotides matching TRBD2. After removal of 2 bases from V and 8 bases from J, the junction contained 10 bases not matched to a gene. Germline CDR1 MNHNS, CDR2 SASEGT. CDR3 length equals 16 residues. Here the CDR3 reads CASSELPSGNWHEQFF. For the CDR3, the DNA is TGTGCCAGCAGTGAACTACCTAGCGGGAATTGGCATGAGCAGTTCTTC.

This clonotype was found many times. This chain joins TRBV7-9 and TRBJ2-1; the match to TRBD2 covers 10 bases. The CDR3 is 14 residues long. Unmatched junction bases numbered 7, after V lost 7 bases and J lost 7 bases. Germline V lookup: CDR1 SEHNR, CDR2 FQNEAQ (reference sequence). The CDR3 is CASNEREGGNEQFF. CDR3 coding DNA: TGTGCCAGCAACGAGCGGGAGGGTGGTAATGAGCAGTTCTTC.

V usage is TRBV7-3 and J usage is TRBJ2-2; D not certain. The ends were cut back, 1 base at V and 4 bases at J, with 4 bases in the middle. Germline V gene sequence: CDR1 SGHTA, CDR2 FQGTGA. This CDR3 contains 13 residues. CDR3 sequence reads: CASSLIGTGELFF. The CDR3 DNA reads TGTGCCAGCAGCTTAATTGGCACCGGGGAGCTGTTTTTT.

In this sample, this clonotype turned up many times. This CDR3 reads CSARPGSAGYEQYF. The CDR3 region has the DNA TGCAGTGCTAGACCAGGGTCCGCGGGGTACGAGCAGTACTTC. The chain carries TRBV20-1 and TRBJ2-7; D perhaps matches TRBD2 (6 bases). The CDR3 extends over 14 amino acids. The V gene's germline CDR1 is DFQATT and CDR2 SNEGSKA (reference sequence). Trimming cost V 2 bases and J 4 bases, with 15 bases left between them.

This clonotype was counted ten times or more. This chain joins TRBV6-6 and TRBJ2-5; D is possibly TRBD2 (6 bases). Looked up from germline, CDR1 is MNHNY and CDR2 is SVGAGI (reference sequence). The V end was cut by 6 bases, the J end by 7 bases, with 21 bases between. This CDR3 is 15 amino acids long. The CDR3 loop reads CASSPGILGGWTQYF. As DNA, the CDR3 is TGTGCCAGCAGCCCCGGCATTTTGGGGGGTTGGACCCAGTACTTC.

In its sample, this clonotype was seen many times. V usage is TRBV2 and J usage is TRBJ2-3; TRBD2 aligns across 9 bases. The CDR3 length is 15 residues. Germline V gives CDR1 SNHLY, CDR2 FYNNEI. V trimming: 2 bases; J trimming: 5 bases; junction bases outside the gene matches: 5. Here the CDR3 reads CASSERTSDEDTQYF. The DNA of the CDR3 is TGTGCCAGCAGTGAAAGGACTAGCGACGAAGATACGCAGTATTTT. The full variable domain, with the rest looked up from reference TRBV2 and TRBJ2-3, is EPEVTQTPSHQVTQMGQEVILRCVPISNHLYFYWYRQILGQKVEFLVSFYNNEISEKSEIFDDQFSVERPDGSNFTLKIRSTKLEDSAMYFCASSERTSDEDTQYFGPGTRLTVL.

The chain joins TRBV5-1 to TRBJ2-5, with D possibly being TRBD1 or TRBD2 (6 bases each). The germline V gene encodes CDR1 SGHRS and CDR2 YFSETQ. With 4 bases removed from V and 2 bases from J, the gap between germline ends came to 15 bases. The CDR3 consists of 15 residues. Here the CDR3 DNA reads TGCGCCAGCAGCCCCGTCTGGAGGGGGCAAGAGACCCAGTACTTC. Translating gives CASSPVWRGQETQYF.

The chain recombines TRBV20-1 with TRBJ2-2; 11 bases are a match to TRBD2. This CDR3 has 17 amino acids. Trimming at V came to 0 bases and at J to 3 bases, leaving 6 bases not matched to a gene. The germline V gene encodes CDR1 DFQATT and CDR2 SNEGSKA (reference sequence). Here the CDR3 reads CSARDGSGGGDTGELFF. In DNA form, the CDR3 reads TGCAGTGCTAGAGATGGTAGCGGGGGGGGGGACACCGGGGAGCTGTTTTTT.

This clonotype was seen many times. The chain combines TRBV29-1 with TRBJ2-1; 7 nucleotides align to TRBD2. The CDR3 spans 14 residues. CDR1 and CDR2 from the germline V gene are SQVTM and ANQGSEA. J lost 0 bases, V lost 5 bases, and 4 bases had no gene match. For the CDR3, the DNA is TGCAGCGTTCTAGCGGACTTCTCCTACAATGAGCAGTTCTTC. It is translated as CSVLADFSYNEQFF.

The V and J genes are TRBV6-1 and TRBJ2-1; D may be TRBD2 (6 bases). CDR1 MNHNS and CDR2 SASEGT come from the germline V gene. The CDR3 sequence is 14 residues long. Trimming removed 7 bases at V and 10 bases at J, with 20 bases between. CDR3 nucleotides: TGTGCCAGCATAAAATTCGGGCGGGGTGGGGAGCAGTTCTTC. Residues: CASIKFGRGGEQFF.

This clonotype came up a few times. The chain is built from TRBV30 and TRBJ2-7, with 11 positions matching TRBD1. This CDR3 is built from 13 residues. Germline CDR1 is GTSNPN and CDR2 is SVGIG (reference sequence). With V trimmed by 2 bases and J by 6 bases, 3 bases remained unmatched. CDR3 coding DNA: TGTGCCTGGAGTTGGGACAGGGGGGCCGAGCAGTACTTC. Its protein product is CAWSWDRGAEQYF.

The chain links TRBV28 to TRBJ2-3; 9 bases align to TRBD2. This CDR3 spans 18 amino acids. The V gene's germline CDR1 is MDHEN and CDR2 SYDVKM. The V segment lost 6 bases and the J segment 4 bases; nucleotides outside the gene matches: 17. The CDR3 reads CASSLPSIAGADADTQYF. DNA of the CDR3: TGTGCCAGCAGCCTTCCCAGTATAGCGGGAGCTGACGCAGATACGCAGTATTTT. The full variable domain, its missing parts supplied by reference TRBV28 and TRBJ2-3, is DVKVTQSSRYLVKRTGEKVFLECVQDMDHENMFWYRQDPGLGLRLIYFSYDVKMKEKGDIPEGYSVSREKKERFSLILESASTNQTSMYLCASSLPSIAGADADTQYFGPGTRLTVL.

This clonotype was observed at least ten times. The chain combines TRBV10-3 with TRBJ2-5, with TRBD2 identical over 8 bases. The CDR3 consists of 14 residues. The V segment lost 3 bases and the J segment 4 bases; nucleotides outside the gene matches: 4. Germline V gene lookup returns CDR1 ENHRY and CDR2 SYGVKD. The CDR3 DNA is TGTGCCATCAGTGATCGGGAGGGGCGAGAGACCCAGTACTTC. As protein: CAISDREGRETQYF.

This clonotype was recorded many times. CDR3 loop: CASCCRGGLREKLFF. The CDR3 region has the DNA TGTGCCAGCTGTTGCAGGGGGGGCTTAAGGGAAAAACTGTTTTTT. The chain carries TRBV12-3 or TRBV12-4 and TRBJ1-4, with 7 bases matching TRBD1. V lost 8 bases and J lost 8; bases outside the gene matches: 14. The CDR3 consists of 15 residues.

This clonotype was detected many times. The chain carries TRBV21-1 and TRBJ2-6; the D segment call TRBD1 is taken from the table without a DNA check. TRBV21-1 is marked as a pseudogene. CDR3 length: 16 residues. CDR3 residues: CASSKEGHSGANVLTF. The CDR3 DNA is TGTGCCAGCAGCAAAGAGGGGCACTCTGGGGCCAACGTCCTGACTTTC.

The chain employs TRBV20-1 and TRBJ2-5; TRBD2 is a possible D gene (6 bases). This CDR3 region has 14 residues. Germline values: CDR1 DFQATT, CDR2 SNEGSKA (reference sequence). V was shortened by 6 bases and J by 4 bases, with 18 bases between the two germline ends. CDR3: CSAPRRVEGETQYF. DNA for the CDR3: TGCAGTGCCCCCCGTCGGGTGGAGGGAGAGACCCAGTACTTC.

The chain combines TRBV5-1 with TRBJ2-2; D perhaps matches TRBD1 (5 bases). Between the trimmed V and J ends, which lost 1 base and 5 bases, there was a span of 12 bases. This CDR3 is 15 amino acids long. The V gene's germline CDR1 is SGHRS and CDR2 YFSETQ. CDR3 sequence reads: CASSLRPGNTGELFF. DNA of the CDR3: TGCGCCAGCAGCTTGAGACCAGGGAATACCGGGGAGCTGTTTTTT.

There are many counts of this clonotype. The chain couples TRBV12-3 or TRBV12-4 to TRBJ2-5, with D perhaps matching TRBD1 or TRBD2 (5 bases each). The CDR3 is 15 residues long. Trimming took off 7 bases at V and 1 base at J, with 16 bases between the two ends. CDR3 residues: CASTQGLRAQETQYF. DNA for the CDR3: TGTGCCAGCACCCAGGGTTTGAGGGCCCAAGAGACCCAGTACTTC.

This clonotype was seen repeatedly, ten times or more. The chain uses TRBV10-3 and TRBJ2-7; D is undetermined. Germline values: CDR1 ENHRY, CDR2 SYGVKD. Trimming took 11 bases from V and 3 from J, leaving 14 bases between them. The CDR3 loop spans 12 amino acids. CDR3 sequence (DNA): TGTGCCTCGTCCCCATCGGGCTACGAGCAGTACTTC. Translating it yields CASSPSGYEQYF.

This clonotype appeared many times. V usage is TRBV9 and J usage is TRBJ2-6; D is possibly TRBD2 (5 bases). V was clipped by 0 bases and J by 2 bases, with 15 bases between them. Germline values: CDR1 SGDLS, CDR2 YYNGEE. There are 18 residues in the CDR3. The CDR3 here is CASSVAATGSPGANVLTF. The DNA for the CDR3 is TGTGCCAGCAGCGTAGCGGCAACGGGGAGCCCTGGGGCCAACGTCCTGACTTTC.

This clonotype showed up many times. The CDR3 is CSVGRGTGSTDTQYF. As DNA, the CDR3 is TGCAGCGTTGGCCGGGGGACAGGCTCCACAGATACGCAGTATTTT. The chain is built from TRBV29-1 and TRBJ2-3, with 8 bases that match TRBD1. Germline CDR1 and CDR2: SQVTM and ANQGSEA. The CDR3 is 15 residues long. V trimming: 4 bases; J trimming: 2 bases; junction bases outside the gene matches: 8.